This T cell receptor (beta chain) stems from a study of blood T cell repertoires in COVID-19. This clone was counted once. TCRdb's copy holds only in-frame clones and misses some; the assay was immunoSEQ multiplex PCR. The sample carries 80,000 to 95,000 clones, roughly 80% recorded once. CDR3 length: 15 amino acids. Trimming took off 0 bases at V and 0 bases at J, with 8 bases between the two ends. Germline-derived CDR1 and CDR2 are LGHNT and FRNRAP. The sample comprised peripheral blood. This chain links TRBV12-5 with TRBJ1-1; D is possibly TRBD1 (5 bases). The source of this sequence is a man older than 75 with COVID-19, enrolled during active disease. The CDR3 DNA is TGTGCTAGTGGTTTGGTAGGGGTAATGAACACTGAAGCTTTCTTT. Protein sequence: CASGLVGVMNTEAFF.